A selection of T cell receptor beta chains follows, all from one sample in a study of a mutant IDH1 vaccine in newly diagnosed glioma. Measured with immunoSEQ multiplex PCR; TCRdb has only the in-frame clones, and not every one. This sample has tens of thousands of clones, with roughly 80% found just once. Which antigens these TCRs recognize remains unknown. The sample in question was PBMCs, obtained from a glioma patient whose treatment included an IDH1 peptide vaccine. The receptors come from a man aged 25-40 years with glioma. Both conserved end residues are part of each CDR3. D genes are given only for firm matches. Size values are once, few and many counts, or a class for expanded clones, and some rows have none.

j_call clone_size d_call v_call cdr3_nt cdr3_aa
TRBJ1-6 NA NA TRBV30 TGTGCCTGGAGTGCCCAGAATCCAGGGTGGGGAGTGGGTTATAATTCACCCCTCCACTTT CAWSAQNPGWGVGYNSPLHF
TRBJ2-7 NA NA TRBV14 TGTGCCAGCAGCCAAGTCCTGGGCTCCTACGAGCAGTACTTC CASSQVLGSYEQYF
TRBJ1-6 NA NA TRBV5-1 TGCGCCAGCAGCTTGGGCCGGGAGGGCTCCTATAATTCACCCCTCCACTTT CASSLGREGSYNSPLHF
TRBJ1-1 NA NA TRBV5-1 TGCGCCAGCAGCTTGCTTTTATCGAACACTGAAGCTTTCTTT CASSLLLSNTEAFF
TRBJ2-1 once NA TRBV6-5 TGTGCCAGCAAAGCAGGGACGGGGTACAATGAGCAGTTCTTC CASKAGTGYNEQFF
TRBJ2-3 NA NA TRBV6-5 TGTGCCAGCAGCTACGAAGGCGGAAACACAGATACGCAGTATTTT CASSYEGGNTDTQYF
TRBJ2-1 NA NA TRBV11-3 TGTGCCAGCAGCCCTCGGACTTCTCCAACGGGTGAGCAGTTCTTC CASSPRTSPTGEQFF
TRBJ1-1 NA NA TRBV5-1 TGCGCCAGCAGCAGCCGACATTCGGGTGGTACTGAAGCTTTCTTT CASSSRHSGGTEAFF
TRBJ1-2 NA NA TRBV10-3 TGTGCCATCGCTGCCGGGGACTATGGCTACACCTTC CAIAAGDYGYTF
TRBJ1-2 few NA TRBV7-9 TGTGCCAGCGGAGAAGGTGTCTATGGCTACACCTTC CASGEGVYGYTF
TRBJ2-6 NA NA TRBV6-5 TGTGCCAGCAGTCCCTACAGCTCTGGGGCCAACGTCCTGACTTTC CASSPYSSGANVLTF
TRBJ2-7 NA NA TRBV11-2 TGTGCCAGCAGCTTAGTCGGCGGCCCCTACGAGCAGTACTTC CASSLVGGPYEQYF
TRBJ2-1 NA TRBD2 TRBV13 TGTGCCAGCAGCTTAGCAGCGGGAGGGCCGGGGCAGTTCTTC CASSLAAGGPGQFF
TRBJ1-5 NA NA TRBV5-1 TGCGCCAGCAGCTCAAACCCAATCGGTATTAGCGCGGAGCCCCAGCATTTT CASSSNPIGISAEPQHF
TRBJ2-7 NA TRBD2 TRBV30 TGTGCCTGGCAGGCCCCGGGACTAGCGGGGTATTCCTACGAGCAGTACTTC CAWQAPGLAGYSYEQYF
TRBJ1-5 NA NA TRBV5-3 TGTGCCAGATCTATTCCAGGACAGCCCCAGCATTTT CARSIPGQPQHF
TRBJ2-7 NA TRBD1 TRBV25-1 TGTGCCAGTCGCGGGACAGGGGACGCCTACGAGCAGTACTTC CASRGTGDAYEQYF
TRBJ2-2 NA NA TRBV6-6 TGTGCCAGCCGGACCCTCGGCACCGGGGAGCTGTTTTTT CASRTLGTGELFF
TRBJ2-5 few TRBD2 TRBV10-3 TGTGCCATTGGAGCGGGGGGAGCGAACACCCAGTACTTC CAIGAGGANTQYF
TRBJ2-7 NA NA TRBV9 TGTGCCAGCAGCGTAGATTCGGGGAATCACTACGAGCAGTACTTC CASSVDSGNHYEQYF
TRBJ1-1 few NA TRBV5-5 TGTGCCAGCAGCTTGCCGGCAGGAGGGTGGACTGAAGCTTTCTTT CASSLPAGGWTEAFF
TRBJ1-2 once NA TRBV5-6 TGTGCCAGCAGTTTGTCGCACGGTAACCCCTATGGCTACACCTTC CASSLSHGNPYGYTF
TRBJ1-2 NA TRBD1 TRBV29-1 TGCAGCGTTGAAGTGGCAGGGGGTAAATTAAGTGGCTACACCTTC CSVEVAGGKLSGYTF
TRBJ2-3 NA TRBD2 TRBV9 TGTGCCAGCAGCCCCATGGCTAGCGGGGCAACAGATACGCAGTATTTT CASSPMASGATDTQYF
TRBJ1-5 NA NA TRBV27 TGTGCCAGCAGTCGGACAGAGGATCAGCCCCAGCATTTT CASSRTEDQPQHF
TRBJ2-7 few NA TRBV2 TGTGCCAGCAGTGGGACAGAGTACGAGCAGTACTTC CASSGTEYEQYF
TRBJ2-6 NA NA TRBV5-1 TGCGCCAGCACCCTAACCTTTAGAGCTGGGGCCAACGTCCTGACTTTC CASTLTFRAGANVLTF
TRBJ1-2 NA NA TRBV27 TGTGCCAGCAGTCCGACAGATTTACTCTATGGCTACACCTTC CASSPTDLLYGYTF
TRBJ2-4 NA NA TRBV4-1 TGCGCCAGCAGCAACAGGATAGCCAAAAACATTCAGTACTTC CASSNRIAKNIQYF
TRBJ2-7 NA TRBD1 TRBV4-1 TGCGCCAGCAGCCAAGACGCGACAGGGGGTGAGCAGTACTTC CASSQDATGGEQYF
TRBJ2-3 NA TRBD2 TRBV4-1 TGCGCCAGCAGGCTAGCGGGGGCGGGCACAGATACGCAGTATTTT CASRLAGAGTDTQYF
TRBJ1-2 NA TRBD1 TRBV6-1 TGTGCCAGCAGTGAAGGACAGGGAATCGACTATGGCTACACCTTC CASSEGQGIDYGYTF
TRBJ1-1 NA NA TRBV2 TGTGCCAGCAGTACGTCCGCGGACACTGAAGCTTTCTTT CASSTSADTEAFF
TRBJ2-7 NA TRBD2 TRBV15 TGTGCCACCAGCGGGACTAGCGGGGAATCCTACGAGCAGTACTTC CATSGTSGESYEQYF
TRBJ1-1 NA NA TRBV6-5 TGTGCCAGCAGCTTAACAGGGAACACTGAAGCTTTCTTT CASSLTGNTEAFF
TRBJ2-3 NA TRBD2 TRBV6-5 TGTGCCAGCAGGCGACTAGCGGGAGCAGTAGATACGCAGTATTTT CASRRLAGAVDTQYF
TRBJ2-3 NA TRBD2 TRBV7-2 TGTGCCAGCAGCTTAGTAGCGGGGGGCGATATGGATACGCAGTATTTT CASSLVAGGDMDTQYF
TRBJ2-2 once NA TRBV19 TGTGCCAGTAGCCCGGTGGAGGGGGCTGACACCGGGGAGCTGTTTTTT CASSPVEGADTGELFF
TRBJ2-7 NA TRBD2 TRBV2 TGTGCCAGCAGTGCCACTAGCGGGCTGACCTACGAGCAGTACTTC CASSATSGLTYEQYF
TRBJ2-1 NA NA TRBV5-1 TGCGCCAGCAGCTTGGCTCAGAAACGCTACAATGAGCAGTTCTTC CASSLAQKRYNEQFF
TRBJ2-5 NA TRBD1 TRBV19 TGTGCCAGTAGCTCCAACGAGGGGGCGAGGACCCAGTACTTC CASSSNEGARTQYF
TRBJ1-6 NA NA TRBV30 TGTGCCTGGAGTACCCCGGTGTCAGGGTCATCACCCCTCCACTTT CAWSTPVSGSSPLHF
TRBJ2-3 NA NA TRBV5-6 TGTGCCAGCAGATCACTAGGGTCGGTGAGCACAGATACGCAGTATTTT CASRSLGSVSTDTQYF
TRBJ2-4 NA NA TRBV5-1 TGCGCCAGCAGCTTGGCAGCTTCGGACGTAAAAAACATTCAGTACTTC CASSLAASDVKNIQYF
TRBJ2-3 NA NA TRBV6-1 TGTGCCAGCAGTGAACGTTCCGGGACGACAGATACGCAGTATTTT CASSERSGTTDTQYF
TRBJ1-1 NA NA TRBV11-2 TGTGCCAGCAGCTTACCTGAAGCTTTCTTT CASSLPEAFF
TRBJ1-5 NA NA TRBV6-1 TGTGCCAGCAGTGTCGCGGGGAGCAATCAGCCCCAGCATTTT CASSVAGSNQPQHF
TRBJ1-2 NA NA TRBV5-1 TGCGCCAGCAGCTTGGACGGGGGTAGTAATGGCTACACCTTC CASSLDGGSNGYTF
TRBJ1-1 few TRBD1 TRBV4-1 TGCGCCAGCAGCCATGCCGGGACAGATGGGAACACTGAAGCTTTCTTT CASSHAGTDGNTEAFF